This T cell receptor (beta chain) emerged from a study of blood T cells in healthy people across ages. Findings and limits, study-wide: It was the long-lived donors that had more naive CD4+ cells and higher diversity than aged donors.

This clonotype was detected ten times or more. Its antigen remains unidentified. The ends were cut back, 5 bases at V and 4 bases at J, with 10 bases in the middle. CDR3 length: 13 residues. The V gene's germline CDR1 is SEHNR and CDR2 FQNEAQ (reference sequence). A J-beta primer mix and a sample-barcoded 5' primer were used in a second PCR of roughly 7 to 12 cycles. TCRdb re-derived calls from the 5' RACE reads in MiXCR, one entry per CDR3 protein. The table shows about 760,000 distinct CDR3 sequences, with more than 20% occurring only once. This sample also appeared in a second study, on T cells of mothers and their children.

The clonotype was recovered from a boy between 10 and 17 years old in good health. The gene calls are TRBV7-9 and TRBJ2-3; unclear D gene. The sequencing input was blood. CDR3 in DNA: TGTGCCAGCAGCCCTCCTGGGGCAGATACGCAGTATTTT. The encoded protein is CASSPPGADTQYF. The full variable domain, completed using reference TRBV7-9 and TRBJ2-3, is DTGVSQNPRHKITKRGQNVTFRCDPISEHNRLYWYRQTLGQGPEFLTYFQNEAQLEKSRLLSDRFSAERPKGSFSTLEIQRTEQGDSAMYLCASSPPGADTQYFGPGTRLTVL.